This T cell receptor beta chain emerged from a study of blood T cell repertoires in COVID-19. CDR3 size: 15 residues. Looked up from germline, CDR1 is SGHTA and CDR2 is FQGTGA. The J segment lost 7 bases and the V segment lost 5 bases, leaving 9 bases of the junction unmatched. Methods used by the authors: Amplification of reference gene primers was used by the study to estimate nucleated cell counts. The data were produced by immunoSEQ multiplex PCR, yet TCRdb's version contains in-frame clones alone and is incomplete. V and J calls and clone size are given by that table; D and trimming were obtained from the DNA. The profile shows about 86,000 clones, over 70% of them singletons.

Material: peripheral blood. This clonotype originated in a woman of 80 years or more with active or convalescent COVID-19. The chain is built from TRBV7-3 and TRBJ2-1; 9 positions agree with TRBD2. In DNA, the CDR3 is TGTGCCAGCAGCCCCCGAGGAGCGGGAGGTAATGAGCAGTTCTTC. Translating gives CASSPRGAGGNEQFF. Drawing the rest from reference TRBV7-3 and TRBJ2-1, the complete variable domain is GAGVSQTPSNKVTEKGKYVELRCDPISGHTALYWYRQSLGQGPEFLIYFQGTGAADDSGLPNDRFFAVRPEGSVSTLKIQRTERGDSAVYLCASSPRGAGGNEQFFGPGTRLTVL.